This is a list of T cell receptor beta chains from one sample in a study of human thymus T cells. Measured with immunoSEQ multiplex PCR; TCRdb has only the in-frame clones, and not every one. The profile covers 120,000 or so clones, with around 94% appearing a single time and 0.02% to 0.03% taken by the ten largest. Sequencing was performed on thymus tissue. The receptors were sampled from a boy under two years old with a congenital heart defect but otherwise immunologically healthy. Each CDR3 is given with its conserved first and last residue. A D gene is named only where the DNA matches it firmly. Clone sizes are given selectively: once, few, many, or a class where the clone is expanded.

abundance,len,v_gene,j_gene,d_gene,CDR3aa,CDR3nt
.,18,TRBV19,TRBJ1-5,.,CASSIDLERGSGHQPQHF,TGTGCCAGTAGTATAGATCTAGAACGGGGTAGTGGGCATCAGCCCCAGCATTTT
.,15,TRBV10-2,TRBJ2-5,TRBD2,CARSGRGDPQETQYF,TGCGCACGATCGGGGCGGGGGGACCCACAAGAGACCCAGTACTTC
few,12,TRBV6-5,TRBJ2-7,.,CASSTPYYEQYF,TGTGCCAGCAGTACCCCCTACTACGAGCAGTACTTC
once,11,TRBV20-1,TRBJ1-6,.,CSVGPSGLLHF,TGCAGTGTTGGTCCGAGTGGGCTACTCCACTTT
.,13,TRBV5-1,TRBJ2-5,.,CASSLPPQETQYF,TGCGCCAGCAGCTTGCCACCCCAAGAGACCCAGTACTTC
.,15,TRBV5-6,TRBJ1-3,TRBD1,CASSTGQGSGNTIYF,TGTGCCAGCAGCACCGGACAGGGGTCCGGAAACACCATATATTTT
.,15,TRBV4-1,TRBJ2-2,TRBD1,CASSSDRENTGELFF,TGCGCCAGCAGTTCCGACAGGGAGAACACCGGGGAGCTGTTTTTT
.,15,TRBV5-1,TRBJ1-4,TRBD1,CASSYGTASNEKLFF,TGCGCCAGCAGCTATGGGACAGCTTCTAATGAAAAACTGTTTTTT
.,16,TRBV7-9,TRBJ2-2,TRBD2,CASSMPGLAFTGELFF,TGTGCCAGCAGCATGCCGGGACTAGCGTTCACCGGGGAGCTGTTTTTT
.,16,TRBV5-1,TRBJ2-3,.,CASRKNAADYTDTQYF,TGCGCCAGCAGAAAGAACGCGGCAGACTACACAGATACGCAGTATTTT
.,11,TRBV30,TRBJ1-2,.,CAWSDNYGYTF,TGTGCCTGGAGTGACAACTATGGCTACACCTTC
.,15,TRBV19,TRBJ1-6,TRBD1,CASSINRDRGSPLHF,TGTGCCAGTAGTATTAACCGGGACAGGGGTTCACCCCTCCACTTT
.,15,TRBV7-7,TRBJ2-7,TRBD1,CASSPRTGPSYEQYF,TGTGCTAGCAGCCCTCGGACAGGGCCTTCCTACGAGCAGTACTTC
.,15,TRBV7-2,TRBJ2-3,TRBD2,CASSFPGLGTDTQYF,TGTGCCAGCAGCTTCCCCGGACTAGGGACAGATACGCAGTATTTT
.,15,TRBV11-3,TRBJ2-7,.,CASSLDGAGTYEQYF,TGTGCCAGCAGCTTAGATGGGGCGGGGACCTACGAGCAGTACTTC
few,13,TRBV5-1,TRBJ2-5,TRBD1,CATKGDRGETQYF,TGCGCCACCAAAGGGGACAGGGGTGAGACCCAGTACTTC
.,15,TRBV27,TRBJ2-1,TRBD1,CASSQPGQGYNEQFF,TGTGCCAGCAGCCAGCCGGGACAGGGCTACAATGAGCAGTTCTTC
.,11,TRBV29-1,TRBJ1-2,.,CSVWGDYGYTF,TGCAGCGTCTGGGGCGACTATGGCTACACCTTC
.,13,TRBV27,TRBJ2-5,TRBD1,CAGSRSRGETQYF,TGTGCCGGAAGCAGGTCCAGGGGGGAGACCCAGTACTTC
.,16,TRBV28,TRBJ2-1,TRBD1,CASSLRGGQGYNEQFF,TGTGCCAGCAGTTTAAGGGGGGGACAGGGGTACAATGAGCAGTTCTTC
.,12,TRBV30,TRBJ1-1,.,CAWDGGRTEAFF,TGTGCCTGGGACGGGGGGCGAACTGAAGCTTTCTTT
.,15,TRBV27,TRBJ2-7,TRBD1,CASSKRTGGAYEQYF,TGTGCCAGCTCCAAGAGGACAGGGGGGGCCTACGAGCAGTACTTC
.,16,TRBV15,TRBJ2-3,.,CATSRRMKARTDTQYF,TGTGCCACCAGCAGGAGGATGAAGGCACGGACAGATACGCAGTATTTT
few,12,TRBV6-4,TRBJ1-2,.,CASSEWSCGYTF,TGTGCCAGCAGTGAATGGTCCTGCGGCTACACCTTC
.,13,TRBV10-3,TRBJ1-1,TRBD1,CAIRYRGETEAFF,TGTGCCATCAGATACAGGGGGGAGACTGAAGCTTTCTTT
.,8,TRBV7-2,TRBJ1-2,.,CASSGGTF,TGTGCCAGCAGTGGCGGCACCTTC
.,14,TRBV28,TRBJ2-5,TRBD2,CASSYSTSGETQYF,TGTGCCAGCAGTTACTCGACTAGCGGAGAGACCCAGTACTTC
.,16,TRBV28,TRBJ1-5,TRBD1,CASRPTGTGGNQPQHF,TGTGCCAGCAGGCCGACTGGGACAGGGGGCAATCAGCCCCAGCATTTT
.,19,TRBV12-5,TRBJ2-7,TRBD1,CASGFDLASKQGRQYEQYF,TGTGCTAGTGGTTTCGACCTAGCCTCTAAACAGGGGCGACAATACGAGCAGTACTTC
.,14,TRBV7-2,TRBJ2-7,.,CASSLDNSSYEQYF,TGTGCCAGCAGCTTAGACAACAGCTCCTACGAGCAGTACTTC
.,17,TRBV10-3,TRBJ1-3,.,CAISSRGQLFSGNTIYF,TGTGCCATCAGTTCCCGGGGGCAGCTCTTCTCTGGAAACACCATATATTTT
.,14,TRBV6-1,TRBJ1-1,.,CASSGRAGNTEAFF,TGTGCCAGCAGTGGGCGGGCGGGGAACACTGAAGCTTTCTTT
few,14,TRBV28,TRBJ2-7,TRBD1,CASREGQGSYEQYF,TGTGCCAGCAGAGAGGGACAGGGGTCCTACGAGCAGTACTTC
.,20,TRBV15,TRBJ2-3,TRBD2,CATSRPGPTGTSGVTDTQYF,TGTGCCACCAGCAGACCCGGGCCTACAGGGACTAGCGGGGTGACAGATACGCAGTATTTT
once,13,TRBV10-3,TRBJ1-1,.,CAVTGRGDTEAFF,TGTGCCGTCACGGGGAGAGGGGACACTGAAGCTTTCTTT
.,13,TRBV7-3,TRBJ2-5,.,CASSPQVGETQYF,TGTGCCAGCAGCCCCCAGGTGGGGGAGACCCAGTACTTC
.,18,TRBV11-2,TRBJ1-4,.,CASSLDAGPGPFREKLFF,TGTGCCAGCAGCTTAGATGCAGGCCCGGGACCTTTTCGGGAAAAACTGTTTTTT
.,17,TRBV4-1,TRBJ2-3,TRBD2,CASSQVVSGGRTDTQYF,TGCGCCAGCAGCCAAGTCGTTAGCGGGGGGCGCACAGATACGCAGTATTTT
.,17,TRBV5-5,TRBJ2-7,.,CASSLSSQGRSSYEQYF,TGTGCCAGCAGCTTGAGCTCGCAGGGCAGGAGCTCCTACGAGCAGTACTTC
.,17,TRBV11-2,TRBJ2-7,.,CASSLDRQQVTTYEQYF,TGTGCCAGCAGCTTAGATCGTCAACAGGTCACCACCTACGAGCAGTACTTC
.,16,TRBV25-1,TRBJ2-3,TRBD1,CASSLKGTAPTDTQYF,TGTGCCAGCAGTCTTAAGGGGACAGCCCCCACAGATACGCAGTATTTT
.,15,TRBV6-1,TRBJ2-7,TRBD1,CASSEPGQGAREQYF,TGTGCCAGCAGTGAACCGGGACAGGGGGCAAGGGAGCAGTACTTC
.,15,TRBV7-8,TRBJ2-7,.,CASSLVGQGNYEQYF,TGTGCCAGCAGCTTAGTAGGGCAGGGAAACTACGAGCAGTACTTC
once,12,TRBV2,TRBJ1-5,.,CASRRSGQPQHF,TGTGCCAGCAGAAGATCGGGTCAGCCCCAGCATTTT
once,16,TRBV4-3,TRBJ2-1,.,CASSQDGSRLDNEQFF,TGCGCCAGCAGCCAAGATGGGTCGCGACTGGACAATGAGCAGTTCTTC
.,14,TRBV19,TRBJ1-3,.,CASSIRMPGNTIYF,TGTGCCAGTAGTATACGAATGCCTGGAAACACCATATATTTT
.,11,TRBV20-1,TRBJ1-4,TRBD1,CSASITDRVFF,TGCAGTGCTAGTATAACGGACAGGGTGTTTTTT
.,16,TRBV2,TRBJ2-5,TRBD2,CASSPGPREPRETQYF,TGTGCCAGCAGCCCGGGACCGCGGGAGCCGCGGGAGACCCAGTACTTC
once,14,TRBV18,TRBJ2-1,.,CASSPAPRPGEQFF,TGTGCCAGCTCACCGGCCCCCAGACCAGGTGAGCAGTTCTTC
.,18,TRBV4-3,TRBJ2-3,.,CASSQDSDRDPSTDTQYF,TGCGCCAGCAGCCAAGACTCGGATCGGGACCCAAGTACAGATACGCAGTATTTT